This T cell receptor (beta chain) was sequenced for a study of blood T cell repertoires in COVID-19. Study information: The United States, Italy and Spain provided the acute and convalescent COVID-19 samples.

The method was immunoSEQ multiplex PCR; TCRdb's version includes in-frame clones alone and lacks a portion of them. This table has about 410,000 clones, roughly 90% appearing once. The germline CDR1 and CDR2 sequences are KGHSH and LQKENI. The CDR3 loop spans 15 amino acids. J lost 3 bases, V lost 6 bases, and 8 bases had no gene match. The genes are TRBV18 and TRBJ1-3, with 7 bases matching TRBD1. What was sequenced was peripheral blood. This sequence originates from a woman aged 30 to 39 with active or convalescent COVID-19. CDR3 in amino acids: CASSHGQADGNTIYF. The CDR3 coding sequence is TGTGCCAGCTCCCACGGACAGGCCGATGGAAACACCATATATTTT.